Below, 23 T cell receptor beta chains from the same sample are listed, as sequenced in a study of T cells after yellow fever vaccination. TCRdb analysed the 5' RACE reads with MiXCR anew, one entry per CDR3 protein. This table holds 300,000 to 350,000 distinct CDR3 sequences, 3% to 4.5% found once. The material sequenced was PBMCs, taken 5 days after the yellow fever booster vaccination. The source is a young man who received the YFV17D yellow fever vaccine.

This clonotype was detected only a few times. The rearrangement uses TRBV12-3 or TRBV12-4 and TRBJ1-5; no reliable D call. V shed 5 bases and J shed 4 bases, with 18 bases lying between them. CDR3 length equals 16 residues. CDR3 in amino acids: CASSPLSRQPNQPQHF. CDR3 coding DNA: TGTGCCAGCAGTCCCCTCAGCCGACAACCAAATCAGCCCCAGCATTTT.

The chain uses TRBV4-3 and TRBJ1-6; D is unclear. Trimming shortened V by 0 bases and J by 7 bases, and 10 bases separated the two germline ends. This CDR3 spans 15 amino acids. Germline V gene data show CDR1 as LGHNA and CDR2 as YSLEER. CDR3 nucleotides: TGCGCCAGCAGCCAAGAAACGGGAAAAAATTCACCCCTCCACTTT. The encoded protein is CASSQETGKNSPLHF.

This clonotype was found a few times. The chain employs TRBV5-4 and TRBJ2-1; 7 bases match TRBD2. With 2 bases clipped from V and 7 bases from J, the junction kept 6 bases outside the gene matches. Germline V gives CDR1 SGHNT, CDR2 YYREEE (reference sequence). The CDR3 loop spans 14 amino acids. The CDR3 reads CASSFGGGLNEQFF. CDR3 sequence (DNA): TGTGCCAGCAGCTTTGGCGGGGGACTGAATGAGCAGTTCTTC. Filled out from reference TRBV5-4 and TRBJ2-1, the complete variable domain reads ETGVTQSPTHLIKTRGQQVTLRCSSQSGHNTVSWYQQALGQGPQFIFQYYREEENGRGNFPPRFSGLQFPNYSSELNVNALELDDSALYLCASSFGGGLNEQFFGPGTRLTVL.

The chain couples TRBV5-1 to TRBJ2-5; D unclear. V was shortened by 4 bases and J by 0 bases, with 10 bases between the two germline ends. Germline CDR1 is SGHRS and CDR2 is YFSETQ. The CDR3 loop spans 14 amino acids. The CDR3 coding sequence is TGCGCCAGCAGCGCCTTAGCCGACCAAGAGACCCAGTACTTC. Its protein product is CASSALADQETQYF.

The J gene is TRBJ2-5, the V gene TRBV6-2 or TRBV6-3; the D gene is possibly TRBD2 (6 bases). CDR1 MNHEY and CDR2 SVGEGT come from the germline V gene. Trimming removed 5 bases at V and 3 bases at J, with 10 bases between. This CDR3 is built from 13 residues. The CDR3: CASSREPEETQYF. Here the CDR3 DNA reads TGTGCCAGCAGTCGGGAGCCGGAAGAGACCCAGTACTTC.

This clonotype was detected ten times or more. The rearrangement joins TRBV6-5 to TRBJ2-5, with D hard to call. Germline loops: CDR1 MNHEY, CDR2 SVGAGI. The CDR3 is 14 residues long. V was cut by 6 bases and J by 2 bases, with 13 bases left in between. The CDR3 reads CASSQWLGQETQYF. The CDR3 bases are TGTGCCAGCAGCCAGTGGTTGGGACAAGAGACCCAGTACTTC.

The sample holds a few counts of this clonotype. The chain recombines TRBV9 with TRBJ2-2; 9 bases fit TRBD2. The CDR3 runs to 17 residues. The V gene's germline CDR1 is SGDLS and CDR2 YYNGEE. The V gene end was trimmed by 0 bases and the J gene end by 5 bases; junction bases not matched to a gene: 8. This chain's CDR3 is CASSVDIAGGPTGELFF. CDR3 sequence (DNA): TGTGCCAGCAGCGTAGACATTGCGGGGGGGCCGACCGGGGAGCTGTTTTTT.

This clonotype has just a few counts. The chain employs TRBV5-5 and TRBJ1-2, with 9 bases identical to TRBD1. From germline, CDR1 is SGHKS and CDR2 YYEKEE (reference sequence). CDR3 length: 13 amino acids. J was trimmed by 8 bases and V by 2 bases; bases with no gene match: 4. The CDR3 DNA reads as TGTGCCAGCAGCTTCGGGACAGGGACCGGCTACACCTTC. Its translation is CASSFGTGTGYTF. Supplemented by reference TRBV5-5 and TRBJ1-2, the full variable domain reads DAGVTQSPTHLIKTRGQQVTLRCSPISGHKSVSWYQQVLGQGPQFIFQYYEKEERGRGNFPDRFSARQFPNYSSELNVNALLLGDSALYLCASSFGTGTGYTFGSGTRLTVV.

This clonotype showed up many times. This chain joins TRBV12-5 and TRBJ2-4; D remains ambiguous. Per the germline V gene, CDR1 is LGHNT and CDR2 is FRNRAP. Deletions cut 6 bases from V and 8 bases from J, with 11 bases between. The CDR3 loop spans 12 amino acids. The CDR3 spells CASGPGRDIQYF. The CDR3 DNA follows: TGTGCTAGTGGCCCCGGAAGGGACATTCAGTACTTC.

Only a few counts were recorded for this clonotype. In DNA form, the CDR3 reads TGTGCCTGGAGTGTTGGACTAGCGGGGAGCACAGATACGCAGTATTTT. Its protein is CAWSVGLAGSTDTQYF. The chain couples TRBV30 to TRBJ2-3; TRBD2 matches at 12 bases. V dropped 0 bases and J dropped 0; count of bases not matched to a gene: 1. Per germline, CDR1 GTSNPN and CDR2 SVGIG (reference sequence). The CDR3 extends over 16 amino acids.

The rearrangement links TRBV12-3 or TRBV12-4 to TRBJ2-6; D remains unclear. The CDR3 covers 15 residues. V lost 8 bases and J 0 bases, leaving 11 bases between the germline ends. The CDR3 region has the DNA TGTGCCAGCGGGGAAGACTTCTCTGGGGCCAACGTCCTGACTTTC. It yields the protein CASGEDFSGANVLTF.

The V gene is TRBV12-3 or TRBV12-4, the J gene TRBJ1-1; a weak D match, TRBD1 (5 bases). Trimming cost V 4 bases and J 9 bases, with 9 bases left between them. The CDR3 spans 11 residues. CDR3 region: CASSSGTKAFF. CDR3 bases: TGTGCCAGCAGTTCCGGGACGAAAGCTTTCTTT.

This clonotype was counted a few times. V and J are TRBV27 and TRBJ2-2; 9 positions agree with TRBD1. Germline V gene sequence: CDR1 MNHEY, CDR2 SMNVEV (reference sequence). CDR3 size: 15 residues. Trimming at V came to 7 bases and at J to 3 bases, leaving 6 bases not matched to a gene. The CDR3: CASTSGQGHTGELFF. The CDR3 region has the DNA TGTGCCAGCACCTCCGGACAGGGGCACACCGGGGAGCTGTTTTTT.

This clonotype was observed a few times. V usage is TRBV3-1 and J usage is TRBJ1-6, with D uncertain. V lost 0 bases and J 13 bases, leaving 16 bases between the germline ends. This CDR3 contains 15 residues. Per germline, CDR1 LGHDT and CDR2 YNNKEL (reference sequence). In nucleotides, the CDR3 is TGTGCCAGCAGCCAAGATAGGGCAGTAAGTTCCCCCCTCCACTTT. It codes for CASSQDRAVSSPLHF.

The chain links TRBV5-1 to TRBJ2-6; D may be TRBD1 (5 bases). CDR1 is SGHRS, CDR2 YFSETQ, per germline. The CDR3 consists of 14 residues. V lost 4 bases, J lost 4 bases, and 9 bases lay in between. CDR3 sequence (DNA): TGCGCCAGCAGCGAAAGACAGGGGGCCAACGTCCTGACTTTC. Translating gives CASSERQGANVLTF.

This clonotype was detected many times. The V and J genes are TRBV6-2 or TRBV6-3 and TRBJ2-2; D unresolved. The CDR3 is 13 residues long. Trimming removed 7 bases at V and 1 base at J, with 7 bases between. The germline gives CDR1 MNHEY, CDR2 SVGEGT. Here the CDR3 DNA reads TGTGCCAGCAAGGGATGGAACACCGGGGAGCTGTTTTTT. This sequence encodes CASKGWNTGELFF.

The V gene is TRBV5-1, the J gene TRBJ1-4; weak D call: TRBD1 (5 bases). Germline V gene lookup returns CDR1 SGHRS and CDR2 YFSETQ. This CDR3 has 14 amino acids. V was trimmed by 4 bases and J by 3 bases, leaving 10 bases between them. This chain's CDR3 is CASSLDSPNEKLFF. DNA of the CDR3: TGCGCCAGCAGCCTTGACAGCCCTAATGAAAAACTGTTTTTT.

The chain carries TRBV5-1 and TRBJ2-1; D remains ambiguous. The ends were cut back, 0 bases at V and 3 bases at J, with 4 bases in the middle. Germline loops: CDR1 SGHRS, CDR2 YFSETQ. There are 13 residues in the CDR3. The CDR3 spells CASSLDNYNEQFF. In DNA, the CDR3 is TGCGCCAGCAGCTTGGATAACTACAATGAGCAGTTCTTC.

This clonotype was counted many times. The chain links TRBV7-2 to TRBJ1-2, with a weak D call TRBD1 (5 bases). CDR3 size: 13 residues. The V and J ends lost 1 base and 7 bases respectively, with 10 bases between them. CDR1 is SGHTA and CDR2 is FQGNSA in the germline V gene. The CDR3 sequence: CASSLDGASGYTF. CDR3 bases: TGTGCCAGCAGCTTAGATGGGGCGAGTGGCTACACCTTC.

This clonotype has a count of ten or more. This chain joins TRBV28 and TRBJ1-5; 9 nucleotides align to TRBD1. Unmatched junction bases numbered 3, after V lost 5 bases and J lost 4 bases. The CDR3 consists of 14 residues. CDR1 and CDR2 (germline): MDHEN, SYDVKM. CDR3: CASSIDRGNQPQHF. Here the CDR3 DNA reads TGTGCCAGCAGTATTGACAGGGGGAATCAGCCCCAGCATTTT.

V and J are TRBV24-1 and TRBJ2-3; no firm D call. Germline V gives CDR1 KGHDR, CDR2 SFDVKD. The germline V and J ends were trimmed by 4 bases and 0 bases, with 10 bases remaining between them. The CDR3 totals 15 residues. The CDR3 reads CATSDSSASTDTQYF. CDR3 nucleotide sequence: TGTGCCACCAGTGACTCAAGCGCTAGCACAGATACGCAGTATTTT.

This clonotype was observed at least ten times. CDR3 residues: CASSLSRGGQETQYF. Written as DNA, the CDR3 is TGTGCCAGCAGTTTGTCCCGAGGGGGTCAAGAGACCCAGTACTTC. The chain has TRBV28 and TRBJ2-5; TRBD1 might be the D (6 bases). V dropped 3 bases and J dropped 2 bases, with 13 bases sitting between them. Germline assignment: CDR1 MDHEN and CDR2 SYDVKM. This CDR3 has 15 residues.

The V gene is TRBV7-2, the J gene TRBJ2-2; 14 bases are a match to TRBD2. The CDR3 is made up of 18 amino acids. Germline V lookup: CDR1 SGHTA, CDR2 FQGNSA. The trim removed 5 bases at V and 4 bases at J, leaving 9 bases unmatched. In DNA form, the CDR3 reads TGTGCCAGCAGCCAAAGACTAGCGGGGGGGCCGGGCACCGGGGAGCTGTTTTTT. It yields the protein CASSQRLAGGPGTGELFF.